This T cell receptor beta chain was recorded in a study of early T cells in non-severe SARS-CoV-2 infection (dated by TCRdb to 2020 to 2023). With regard to the full study: Because TCR sequencing relied on bulk RNA taken from unsorted whole blood, pairing of alpha and beta chains was not possible.

Inclusive of the bounding cysteine and phenylalanine, the CDR3 is 14 residues long. The sequence is cut down to CDR3 DNA, 42 bases in frame from base 1. The germline V gene specifies SGHRS as CDR1 and YFSETQ as CDR2. Trimming at the junction amounts to 2 bases on V and 4 bases on J, and the germline ends lie 7 bases apart. The method behind the library was 5' RACE. The instrument given in TCRdb is NextSeq 500. Unique molecular identifiers were attached to individual cDNA molecules in the TCR library protocol so that sequencing error and PCR bias could be corrected. Sequencing covered both TCR alpha and beta chains, and within each sample the abundances of alpha and beta sequences were tightly co-correlated. Processing in the source paper ran as follows. Decombinator V4 was used to annotate TCR sequences for V gene, J gene and CDR3. Expanded TCRs were defined as changing significantly between any two time points under a Poisson model with p below 0.0001. TCR abundances were normalised to the total number of TCRs sequenced per sample and were expressed as counts per million. TRAV1-2 paired with TRAJ12, TRAJ20 or TRAJ33 defined MAIT TCRs, while TRAV10 paired with TRAJ18 defined iNKT TCRs. VDJdb, accessed 1 November 2021, was searched for CMV, EBV and SARS-CoV-2 annotated TCRs, with TCRs annotated for multiple antigens excluded. Clones were called with MiXCR by TCRdb after fastp trimmed the public reads at Q25, and only in-frame beta chains were retained. Rows are combined by CDR3 protein, so each entry shows the most common genes and DNA. These V and J calls are TCRdb output, not the study's own analysis. This sample has 75,000 to 100,000 distinct CDR3 sequences in its table, and around 15% of those were observed once. Approximately 11% of the sample belongs to the ten largest clones.

The study was a case-control design nested within a healthcare worker cohort in London, UK, with weekly nasopharyngeal swab PCR tests and blood sampling. Healthcare workers were recruited during the week of the UK lockdown, between 23 and 31 March 2020, and followed weekly for up to about 15 weeks. In the case of this clonotype: The specificity of this receptor is unknown. Per-base quality was not reported, and no clone a single base away is much larger than it.

General findings and caveats noted by the study authors: VDJdb matching was skewed toward anti-spike CD8 responses, so virus-specific expansions were likely underestimated and private and CD4 specificities were missed.

This receptor was obtained from an adult who was a healthcare worker with PCR-confirmed SARS-CoV-2 infection or an uninfected control (not recorded which). Sequenced input: whole blood. The chain couples TRBV5-1 to TRBJ2-6, with the identity of the D gene unclear. The nucleotide sequence is TGCGCCAGCAGCTTTGGTGAAGGGGCCAACGTCCTGACTTTC. Protein translation: CASSFGEGANVLTF.